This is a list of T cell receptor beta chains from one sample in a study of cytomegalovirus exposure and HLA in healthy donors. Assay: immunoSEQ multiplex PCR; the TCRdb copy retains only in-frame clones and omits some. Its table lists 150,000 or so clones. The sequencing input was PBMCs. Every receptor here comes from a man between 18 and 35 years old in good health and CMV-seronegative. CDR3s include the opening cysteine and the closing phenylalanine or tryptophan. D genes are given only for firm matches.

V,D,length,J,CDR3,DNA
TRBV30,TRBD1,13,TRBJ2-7,CAWSPSTGGGKYF,TGTGCCTGGAGTCCCTCTACAGGGGGCGGGAAGTACTTC
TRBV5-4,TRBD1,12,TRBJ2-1,CASSSTGSEQFF,TGTGCCAGCAGCTCGACAGGGAGTGAGCAGTTCTTC
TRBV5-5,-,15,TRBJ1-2,CASSSLNTANYGYTF,TGTGCCAGCAGCTCCCTTAACACCGCTAACTATGGCTACACCTTC
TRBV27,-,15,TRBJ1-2,CASSPRQDGAYGYTF,TGTGCCAGCAGTCCCCGACAGGACGGAGCCTATGGCTACACCTTC
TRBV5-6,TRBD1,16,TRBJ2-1,CASSSRQGPSYNEQFF,TGTGCCAGCAGCAGCCGACAGGGGCCTTCCTACAATGAGCAGTTCTTC
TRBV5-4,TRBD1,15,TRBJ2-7,CASSPPGQASYEQYF,TGTGCCAGCAGCCCGCCCGGACAGGCGTCCTACGAGCAGTACTTC
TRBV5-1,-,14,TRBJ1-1,CASSLTGMSTEAFF,TGCGCCAGCAGCCTCACAGGGATGAGCACTGAAGCTTTCTTT
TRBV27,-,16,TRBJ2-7,CASSLGVVEGAYEQYF,TGTGCCAGCAGCCTGGGGGTGGTAGAGGGGGCCTACGAGCAGTACTTC
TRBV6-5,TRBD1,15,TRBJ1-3,CASSRQGAYGNTIYF,TGTGCCAGCAGTCGACAGGGGGCCTATGGAAACACCATATATTTT
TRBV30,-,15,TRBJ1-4,CAWVPGHRSNEKLFF,TGTGCCTGGGTCCCGGGACACAGAAGTAATGAAAAACTGTTTTTT
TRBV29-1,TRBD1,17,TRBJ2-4,CSVEDAEGQGTKNIQYF,TGCAGCGTTGAAGATGCAGAGGGACAGGGGACCAAAAACATTCAGTACTTC
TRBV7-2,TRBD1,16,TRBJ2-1,CASSLAGTGSYNEQFF,TGTGCCAGCAGCTTAGCCGGGACAGGGTCCTACAATGAGCAGTTCTTC